This entry describes one TCR beta chain. Germline V gene lookup returns CDR1 LGHDT and CDR2 YNNKEL (reference sequence). The CDR3 has 16 amino acids. V lost 3 bases to trimming and J lost 5 bases; unmatched junction nucleotides: 5. This record comes from a study of blood T cell repertoires in COVID-19. As for the study in general: T cells, B-cell-depleted T cells, or PBMCs provided the cDNA or gDNA that served as material.

Original data processing: Reference gene primer amplification gave estimated nucleated cell counts. Assay: immunoSEQ multiplex PCR; the TCRdb copy retains only in-frame clones and omits some. V and J calls and clone size come straight from that table; D and trimming were deduced from the DNA. Of around 260,000 clones listed, approximately 86% were seen once; the top ten hold 3.6%. The material sequenced was peripheral blood. This chain joins TRBV3-1 (or the pseudogene TRBV3-2) and TRBJ2-5, with 14 bases lining up with TRBD2. The source of this sequence is a man aged 18 to 29 with active or convalescent COVID-19. CDR3 DNA sequence: TGTGCCAGCAGCCATCAACGACTAGCGGGGGGGGAGACCCAGTACTTC. Its translation is CASSHQRLAGGETQYF.